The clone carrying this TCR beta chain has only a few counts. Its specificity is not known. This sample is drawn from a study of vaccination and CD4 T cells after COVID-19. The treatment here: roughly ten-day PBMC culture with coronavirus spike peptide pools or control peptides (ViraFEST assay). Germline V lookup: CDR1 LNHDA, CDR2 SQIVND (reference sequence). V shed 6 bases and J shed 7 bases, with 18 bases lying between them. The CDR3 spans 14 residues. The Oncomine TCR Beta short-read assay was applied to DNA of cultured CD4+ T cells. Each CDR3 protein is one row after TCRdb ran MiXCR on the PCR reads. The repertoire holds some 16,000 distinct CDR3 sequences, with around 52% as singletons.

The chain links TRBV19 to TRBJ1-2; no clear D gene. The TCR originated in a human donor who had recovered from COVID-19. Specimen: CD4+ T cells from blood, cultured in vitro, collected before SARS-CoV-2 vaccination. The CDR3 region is CASSPAMASSGYTF. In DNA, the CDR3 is TGTGCCAGTAGCCCGGCCATGGCCTCTTCTGGCTACACCTTC.